The present T cell receptor beta chain was sequenced within a study of blood T cell repertoires in COVID-19. The wider study: COVID-19 samples from acute and convalescent phases originated in the United States, Italy and Spain. T cells, B-cell-depleted T cells, or PBMCs supplied cDNA or gDNA.

Original processing methods: It was from reference gene primer amplification that nucleated cell counts were estimated. Clones were sequenced by immunoSEQ multiplex PCR, and TCRdb holds only the in-frame ones, with some missing. V, J and clone size are those of that table, while D and trimming were read from the DNA. The table has around 200,000 clones, roughly 90% seen once. The clonotype originates from a woman in her 50s with acute or convalescent COVID-19. Sequenced input: peripheral blood.

This CDR3 is CASSYATRDTEAFF. The CDR3 nucleotides are TGTGCCAGCAGTTACGCAACCCGGGACACTGAAGCTTTCTTT. The chain combines TRBV6-2 or TRBV6-3 with TRBJ1-1, with D hard to call. The CDR3 has 14 residues. The germline gives CDR1 MNHEY, CDR2 SVGEGT. Deletions cut 2 bases from V and 3 bases from J, with 10 bases between.